Below are 14 T cell receptor beta chains sequenced from a single sample in a study of CD8+CD57+ T cells in acquired aplastic anemia. TCR beta VDJ and CDR3 were profiled, and genomic DNA was the template. TCRdb re-called the reads through MiXCR, storing one row per CDR3 protein. The sample shows roughly 200,000 distinct CDR3 sequences, 65% of them seen only once. Whoever was chosen for sequencing had shown CD8+CD57+ cell expansion by flow cytometry. Sequencing was performed on sorted CD4+, CD8+, or CD8+CD57+ T cells (not recorded which) from PBMCs. The receptors come from a human donor with aplastic anemia.

This clonotype was seen more than once but under ten times. The rearrangement joins TRBV15 to TRBJ2-5, with D hard to call. The CDR3 spans 12 residues. The germline V gene has CDR1 LNHNV and CDR2 YYDKDF (reference sequence). V was trimmed by 4 bases and J by 5 bases, leaving 8 bases between them. The CDR3 region is CATSTPGETQYF. CDR3 DNA sequence: TGTGCCACCAGCACCCCGGGCGAGACCCAGTACTTC.

The chain combines TRBV15 with TRBJ2-7; D is undetermined. Trimming cost V 5 bases and J 7 bases, with 9 bases left between them. From germline, CDR1 is LNHNV and CDR2 YYDKDF (reference sequence). CDR3 size: 11 residues. Here the CDR3 DNA reads TGTGCCACCAGCCTCGGCCAAGAGCAGTACTTC. Protein: CATSLGQEQYF.

About this clonotype itself: Sequence at one end of the junction differs from germline and may be a read error. The chain is built from TRBV20-1 and TRBJ1-4; D ambiguous. The germline CDR1 and CDR2 sequences are DFQATT and SNEGSKA (reference sequence). The CDR3 is 13 residues long. CDR3 sequence reads: CSDPVPGSEKLSF. CDR3 bases: TGCAGTGACCCGGTCCCGGGGAGTGAAAAACTGTCTTTT.

The rearrangement uses TRBV9 and TRBJ1-5; 8 positions match TRBD1. CDR3 length: 16 amino acids. V trimming: 5 bases; J trimming: 0 bases; junction bases outside the gene matches: 7. Per the germline V gene, CDR1 is SGDLS and CDR2 is YYNGEE. The CDR3 nucleotides read TGTGCCAGCAGTACACAGGGGGTAGGTAGCAATCAGCCCCAGCATTTT. Its translation: CASSTQGVGSNQPQHF.

V usage is TRBV7-3 and J usage is TRBJ2-7, with 9 nucleotides matching TRBD1. CDR1 SGHTA and CDR2 FQGTGA come from the germline V gene. The trim removed 5 bases at V and 7 bases at J, leaving 6 bases unmatched. This CDR3 has 13 amino acids. CDR3 bases: TGTGCCAGCAGCGCACAGGGGGCCCAAGAGCAGTACTTC. Protein: CASSAQGAQEQYF.

V gene TRBV10-3 combines with J gene TRBJ2-7; D is possibly TRBD1 (5 bases). Germline values: CDR1 ENHRY, CDR2 SYGVKD. Trimming took 10 bases from V and 5 from J, leaving 27 bases between them. This CDR3 spans 16 amino acids. CDR3: CASSLAPVFQGHEQYF. In DNA, the CDR3 is TGTGCCAGCAGCTTAGCTCCTGTCTTCCAGGGCCACGAGCAGTACTTC.

The table lists this clonotype with a few counts. This sequence joins TRBV15 and TRBJ2-7, with D perhaps TRBD2 (6 bases). V was trimmed by 1 base and J by 2 bases, leaving 9 bases between them. The CDR3 extends over 14 amino acids. Germline V gene sequence: CDR1 LNHNV, CDR2 YYDKDF (reference sequence). CDR3 residues: CATSRVSGAYEQYF. In DNA, the CDR3 is TGTGCCACCAGCAGAGTGTCGGGGGCCTACGAGCAGTACTTC.

V and J are TRBV25-1 and TRBJ2-3; 11 bases map to TRBD2. The germline gives CDR1 MGHDK, CDR2 SYGVNS. The V segment lost 0 bases and the J segment 4 bases; nucleotides outside the gene matches: 3. The CDR3 has 16 amino acids. DNA of the CDR3: TGTGCCAGCAGTGAATATGCTAGCGGGGGGTCAGATACGCAGTATTTT. Its translation: CASSEYASGGSDTQYF.

In nucleotides, the CDR3 is TGCAGTGCGAGGCCGGACAGCCCACAAGAGACCCAGTACTTC. Amino acid sequence: CSARPDSPQETQYF. The chain is built from TRBV20-1 and TRBJ2-5, with D possibly matching TRBD1 (6 bases). This CDR3 has 14 amino acids. Trimming took off 6 bases at V and 2 bases at J, with 16 bases between the two ends. Germline CDR1 and CDR2: DFQATT and SNEGSKA (reference sequence).

The rearrangement uses TRBV7-9 and TRBJ2-7; 7 nucleotides align to TRBD1. The V segment lost 3 bases and the J segment 3 bases; nucleotides outside the gene matches: 5. The CDR3 is 14 amino acids. Germline V gene sequence: CDR1 SEHNR, CDR2 FQNEAQ (reference sequence). The CDR3 region is CASSFTGVDYEQYF. The DNA of the CDR3 is TGTGCCAGCAGCTTCACAGGGGTTGACTACGAGCAGTACTTC.

The rearrangement joins TRBV20-1 to TRBJ1-4, with 8 bases that match TRBD1. The V segment lost 6 bases and the J segment 8 bases; nucleotides outside the gene matches: 26. The germline V gene has CDR1 DFQATT and CDR2 SNEGSKA (reference sequence). The CDR3 spans 19 residues. CDR3 amino acids: CSAESRGRGPRGQWEKLFF. The CDR3 coding sequence is TGCAGTGCAGAGTCCAGGGGAAGAGGTCCCAGGGGGCAGTGGGAAAAACTGTTTTTT.

The chain employs TRBV7-2 and TRBJ1-2; TRBD1 is a possible D gene (5 bases). CDR3 length equals 14 residues. Trimming left V 9 bases short and J 3 bases short, with 17 bases between. The V gene's germline CDR1 is SGHTA and CDR2 FQGNSA. As DNA, the CDR3 is TGTGCCAGTAGTATAGGTCAGGGCCACTATGGCTACACCTTC. Its translation: CASSIGQGHYGYTF.

Notes on this clonotype: Its ends do not fully match the called genes, so a read error is possible. This rearrangement joins TRBV7-2 to TRBJ1-1; D unclear. The germline CDR1 and CDR2 sequences are SGHTA and FQGNSA. This CDR3 has 13 amino acids. The CDR3 here is CASSSRVNTGAFF. The CDR3 DNA reads TGTGCCAGCAGCTCGAGGGTGAACACTGGAGCTTTCTTT.

This clonotype was counted once. V and J are TRBV19 and TRBJ1-1; no clear D gene. The CDR3 has 14 residues. Germline V gives CDR1 LNHDA, CDR2 SQIVND (reference sequence). The germline V and J ends were trimmed by 5 bases and 0 bases, with 10 bases remaining between them. This CDR3 is CASSGWSVNTEAFF. The CDR3 bases are TGTGCCAGTAGTGGGTGGTCAGTGAACACTGAAGCTTTCTTT.